A single sample is the source of the 5 T cell receptor beta chains below, sequenced in a study of tumor-infiltrating lymphocytes in primary liver carcinoma. From 20-30 mg of unsorted bulk tissue, DNA and RNA were co-extracted together. The researchers produced TCR beta cDNA from around 0.5 ug total RNA with a constant-region primer. Construction of TCR beta libraries relied on three successive nested multiplex PCR rounds employing slightly modified ARM-PCR. In the first two PCR rounds, TRBV1-TRBV30 forward primers were paired with a C-beta reverse primer, and each round lasted roughly 10 cycles. One entry per CDR3 protein results from TCRdb running MiXCR on the multiplex PCR reads. The repertoire holds fewer than 200,000 distinct CDR3 sequences, around four fifths seen once, with 15% to 20% in the top ten. Sequencing used tumor tissue from primary liver carcinoma. These receptors all stem from a man between 35 and 55 years old with primary liver carcinoma and hepatitis B virus infection.

On this clonotype: A much more abundant neighbour one base away suggests this may be a read error. V is TRBV7-9 and J is TRBJ2-7; 7 bases line up with TRBD1. Germline assignment: CDR1 SEHNR and CDR2 FQNEAQ (reference sequence). The CDR3 is made up of 14 amino acids. Unmatched junction bases numbered 7, after V lost 7 bases and J lost 1 base. This CDR3 reads CASNSGTVSYEQYF. The CDR3 region has the DNA TGTGCCAGCAACTCCGGGACAGTTTCCTACGAGCAGTACTTC. The whole variable domain, filled in from reference TRBV7-9 and TRBJ2-7, reads DTGVSQNPRHKITKRGQNVTFRCDPISEHNRLYWYRQTLGQGPEFLTYFQNEAQLEKSRLLSDRFSAERPKGSFSTLEIQRTEQGDSAMYLCASNSGTVSYEQYFGPGTRLTVT.

Remarks on this clonotype: The junction departs from the called germline gene at one end, perhaps through a read error. The rearrangement uses TRBV11-1 and TRBJ2-3; D is tentatively TRBD1 or TRBD2 (5 bases each). The CDR3 consists of 14 residues. Looked up from germline, CDR1 is SGHAT and CDR2 is FQDESV (reference sequence). The CDR3 here is CASSSKGPFDRQYF. CDR3 coding DNA: TGTGCCAGCAGCTCTAAGGGACCGTTTGATAGGCAGTATTTT.

A note on this clonotype: Mismatch with germline at one junction end may stem from a read error. CDR3 nucleotide sequence: TGTGCCCGCAGTTCTCCAGAGGTTAATCAGCCCCAGCATTTT. Protein sequence: CARSSPEVNQPQHF. This chain joins TRBV6-2 or TRBV6-3 and TRBJ1-5; D is unclear. This CDR3 is 14 amino acids long. Per germline, CDR1 MNHEY and CDR2 SVGEGT.

Concerning this clonotype itself: Germline is not matched at one junction end, which may reflect a read error. J is TRBJ2-1 and V is TRBV5-1, with 9 bases lining up with TRBD2. The length of the CDR3 is 15 residues. Germline V lookup: CDR1 SGHRS, CDR2 YFSETQ. CDR3 amino acids: CVSSAGLAGNNEQFF. In nucleotides, the CDR3 is TGCGTCAGCAGCGCGGGGCTAGCGGGGAACAATGAGCAGTTCTTC.

Comment on this clonotype: The limits of the CDR3 on the DNA are not certain, so only TCRdb's listed CDR3 is given. This chain connects TRBV29-1 to TRBJ2-4; the table assigns TRBD1, which was not confirmed against the DNA. A total of 11 residues make up the CDR3, ends included. Germline V gives CDR1 SQVTM, CDR2 ANQGSEA. The CDR3 spells CSVGQGNIQKF.